This is a list of T cell receptor beta chains from one sample in a study of T cell changes during pregnancy in multiple sclerosis. Produced via immunoSEQ multiplex PCR; TCRdb's table is partial and in-frame only. The table lists about 120,000 clones, approximately 94% of them singletons. The sample was peripheral blood, taken before pregnancy. The source of these receptors is a female donor with multiple sclerosis, enrolled in a pregnancy study. The CDR3 runs from the conserved cysteine through the conserved F or W. Fields, in order: clone size, D gene, J gene, V gene, CDR3 DNA, CDR3 protein. D genes are given only for firm matches. Where a row states a size, it is once, few, many or the class of an expanded clone; other rows omit it.

>NA|NA|TRBJ2-2|TRBV19
TGTGCCAGTAGTATACTAGAGGCGACCGGGGAGCTGTTTTTT
CASSILEATGELFF
>NA|TRBD2|TRBJ2-1|TRBV9
TGTGCCAGCAGCGGAGGTGCTAGCGGTTACAATGAGCAGTTCTTC
CASSGGASGYNEQFF
>NA|TRBD1|TRBJ1-2|TRBV16
TGTGCCAGCAGCCAATTAGTCCAGGGGGCGTCGGACTATGGCTACACCTTC
CASSQLVQGASDYGYTF
>NA|TRBD1|TRBJ2-1|TRBV5-8
TGTGCCAGCAGCCTGTGGGGACAGGGGGCCTACAATGAGCAGTTCTTC
CASSLWGQGAYNEQFF
>NA|NA|TRBJ2-7|TRBV6-1
TGTGCCAGCAGTAAGTCTCGCAAGCGTGAATACGAGCAGTACTTC
CASSKSRKREYEQYF
>NA|TRBD2|TRBJ2-1|TRBV29-1
TGCAGCTTTCGGGAGGGGGGAATAAATGAGCAGTTCTTC
CSFREGGINEQFF
>NA|TRBD2|TRBJ2-5|TRBV5-1
TGCGCCAGCAGCCGAGGGTCGGGGGGGCAGTTAGAAACCCAGTACTTC
CASSRGSGGQLETQYF
>NA|TRBD1|TRBJ1-1|TRBV5-1
TGCGCCAGCAGCTTGTCAGGGGGAAACACTGAAGCTTTCTTT
CASSLSGGNTEAFF
>NA|TRBD1|TRBJ1-1|TRBV4-2
TGTGCCAGCAGCTCACTACAGGGGCCCAACACTGAAGCTTTCTTT
CASSSLQGPNTEAFF
>NA|TRBD2|TRBJ2-1|TRBV28
TGTGCCAGCAGTGGGGGGGGTTGGACGGGAGGTCTATCCTACAATGAGCAGTTCTTC
CASSGGGWTGGLSYNEQFF
>once|TRBD1|TRBJ1-5|TRBV30
TGTGCCTGGGGCGACAGGGGGCGGCCGGTAAGCAATCAGCCCCAGCATTTT
CAWGDRGRPVSNQPQHF
>NA|TRBD1|TRBJ1-2|TRBV28
TGTGCCAGCACCGTCACGGACAGGGTCAGGCATGGCTACACCTTC
CASTVTDRVRHGYTF
>NA|TRBD2|TRBJ2-3|TRBV4-1
TGCGCCAGCAGCCACGCGGAGCGGGGGGGCACAGATACGCAGTATTTT
CASSHAERGGTDTQYF
>NA|TRBD2|TRBJ2-1|TRBV2
TGTGCCAGCAGTGAGTTTACGGGACTAGCGGGAGGTGAGCAGTTCTTC
CASSEFTGLAGGEQFF
>NA|NA|TRBJ2-2|TRBV5-1
TGCGCCAGCAGCATTAGCGTATCTGGGGAGCTGTTTTTT
CASSISVSGELFF
>NA|NA|TRBJ1-2|TRBV5-1
TGCGCCAGCAGCTTGGACAGGACCTATGGCTACACCTTC
CASSLDRTYGYTF